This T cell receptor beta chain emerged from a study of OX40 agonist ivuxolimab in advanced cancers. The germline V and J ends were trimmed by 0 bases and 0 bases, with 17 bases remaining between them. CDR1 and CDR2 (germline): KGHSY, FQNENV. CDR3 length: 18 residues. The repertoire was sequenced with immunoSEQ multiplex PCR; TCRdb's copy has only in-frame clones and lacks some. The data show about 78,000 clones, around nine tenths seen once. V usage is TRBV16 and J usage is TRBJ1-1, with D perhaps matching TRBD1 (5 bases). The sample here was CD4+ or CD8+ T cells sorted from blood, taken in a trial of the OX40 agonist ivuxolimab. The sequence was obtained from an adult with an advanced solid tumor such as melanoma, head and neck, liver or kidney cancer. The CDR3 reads CASSQSPGQGKLNTEAFF. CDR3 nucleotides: TGTGCCAGCAGCCAATCCCCAGGGCAGGGAAAGCTGAACACTGAAGCTTTCTTT.